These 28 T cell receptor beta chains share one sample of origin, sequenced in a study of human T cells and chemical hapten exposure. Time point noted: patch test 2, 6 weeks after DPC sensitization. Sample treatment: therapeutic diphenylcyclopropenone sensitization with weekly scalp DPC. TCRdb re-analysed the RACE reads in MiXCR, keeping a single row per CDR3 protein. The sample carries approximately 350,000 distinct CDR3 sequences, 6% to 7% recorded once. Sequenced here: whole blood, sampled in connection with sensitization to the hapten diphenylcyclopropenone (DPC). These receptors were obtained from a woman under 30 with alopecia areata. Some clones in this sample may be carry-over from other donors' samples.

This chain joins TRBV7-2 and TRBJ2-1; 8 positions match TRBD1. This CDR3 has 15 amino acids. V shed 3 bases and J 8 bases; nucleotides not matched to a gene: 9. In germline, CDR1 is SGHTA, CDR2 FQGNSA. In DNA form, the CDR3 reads TGTGCCAGCAGCTTCACCGGGACAGGACGCGATGAGCAGTTCTTC. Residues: CASSFTGTGRDEQFF.

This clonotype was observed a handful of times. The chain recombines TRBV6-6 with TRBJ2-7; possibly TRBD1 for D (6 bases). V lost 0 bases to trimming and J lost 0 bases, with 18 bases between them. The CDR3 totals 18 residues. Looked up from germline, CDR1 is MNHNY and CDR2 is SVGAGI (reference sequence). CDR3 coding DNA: TGTGCCAGCAGTTACTCGCGGTCGGGACACCAGAGCTCCTACGAGCAGTACTTC. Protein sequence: CASSYSRSGHQSSYEQYF.

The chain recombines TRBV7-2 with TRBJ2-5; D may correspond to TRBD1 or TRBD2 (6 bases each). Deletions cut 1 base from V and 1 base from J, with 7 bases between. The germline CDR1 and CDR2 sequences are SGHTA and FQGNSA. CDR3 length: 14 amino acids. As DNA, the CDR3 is TGTGCCAGCAGCTTAGAGGGGGGCCAAGAGACCCAGTACTTC. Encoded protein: CASSLEGGQETQYF.

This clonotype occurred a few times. The CDR3 region has the DNA TGTGCCAGCAGCTTAGCTCCGCGGGGGAGCACAGATACGCAGTATTTT. It translates to CASSLAPRGSTDTQYF. J is TRBJ2-3 and V is TRBV7-2, with 7 bases identical to TRBD2. The CDR3 is 16 amino acids. Germline-derived CDR1 and CDR2 are SGHTA and FQGNSA. The V gene end was trimmed by 0 bases and the J gene end by 0 bases; junction bases not matched to a gene: 3. The complete variable domain, with remaining parts taken from reference TRBV7-2 and TRBJ2-3, reads GAGVSQSPSNKVTEKGKDVELRCDPISGHTALYWYRQSLGQGLEFLIYFQGNSAPDKSGLPSDRFSAERTGGSVSTLTIQRTQQEDSAVYLCASSLAPRGSTDTQYFGPGTRLTVL.

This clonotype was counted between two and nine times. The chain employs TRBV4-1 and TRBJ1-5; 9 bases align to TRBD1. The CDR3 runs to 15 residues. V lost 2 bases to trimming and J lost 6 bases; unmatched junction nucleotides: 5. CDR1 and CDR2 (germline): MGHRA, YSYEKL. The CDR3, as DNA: TGCGCCAGCAGCCAATTGGACAGGGGAGTTCAGCCCCAGCATTTT. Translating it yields CASSQLDRGVQPQHF.

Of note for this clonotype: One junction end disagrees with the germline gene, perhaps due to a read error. The CDR3 DNA is TGCGCCAGCAGCCAGGACAGAAATCTGCCCCAGCATTTT. Protein product: CASSQDRNLPQHF. The chain carries TRBV4-3 and TRBJ1-5, with D maybe TRBD1 (6 bases). This CDR3 comprises 13 residues. The V gene's germline CDR1 is LGHNA and CDR2 YSLEER.

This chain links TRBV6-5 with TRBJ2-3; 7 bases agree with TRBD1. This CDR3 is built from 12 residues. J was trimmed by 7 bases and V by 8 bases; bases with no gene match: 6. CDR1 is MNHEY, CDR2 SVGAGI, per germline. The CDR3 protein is CASQGDGNTQYF. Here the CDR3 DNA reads TGTGCCAGCCAGGGGGACGGGAATACGCAGTATTTT.

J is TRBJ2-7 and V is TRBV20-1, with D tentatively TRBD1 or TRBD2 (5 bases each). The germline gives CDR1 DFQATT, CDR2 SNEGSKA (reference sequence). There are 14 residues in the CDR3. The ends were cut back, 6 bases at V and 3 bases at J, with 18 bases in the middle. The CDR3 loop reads CSASDGTRRYEQYF. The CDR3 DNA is TGCAGTGCAAGCGACGGGACCAGGCGCTACGAGCAGTACTTC.

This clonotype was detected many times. This CDR3 is CASSQEWGTGGVHQPQHF. The CDR3 coding sequence is TGCGCCAGCAGCCAAGAATGGGGGACAGGGGGCGTTCATCAGCCCCAGCATTTT. The chain links TRBV4-3 to TRBJ1-5; TRBD1 agrees at 12 bases. This CDR3 is 18 amino acids long. CDR1 LGHNA and CDR2 YSLEER come from the germline V gene. The V gene end was trimmed by 0 bases and the J gene end by 5 bases; junction bases not matched to a gene: 8.

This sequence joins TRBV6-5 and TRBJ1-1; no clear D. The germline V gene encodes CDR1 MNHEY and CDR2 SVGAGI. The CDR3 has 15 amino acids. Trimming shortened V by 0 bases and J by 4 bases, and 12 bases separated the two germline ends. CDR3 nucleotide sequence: TGTGCCAGCAGTTACTCGACCAGTCCTTCCACTGAAGCTTTCTTT. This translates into CASSYSTSPSTEAFF.

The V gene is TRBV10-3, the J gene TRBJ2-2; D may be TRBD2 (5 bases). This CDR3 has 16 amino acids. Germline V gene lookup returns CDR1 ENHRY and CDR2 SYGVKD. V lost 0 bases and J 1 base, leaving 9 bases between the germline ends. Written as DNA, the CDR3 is TGTGCCATCAGTGAGTCGAACGGAGGGAACACCGGGGAGCTGTTTTTT. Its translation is CAISESNGGNTGELFF.

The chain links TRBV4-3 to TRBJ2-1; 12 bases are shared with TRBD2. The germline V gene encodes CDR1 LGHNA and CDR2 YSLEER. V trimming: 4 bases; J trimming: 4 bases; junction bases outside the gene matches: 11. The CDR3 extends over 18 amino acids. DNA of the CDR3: TGCGCCAGCAGCCGACAGGCTAGCGGGGGGGTTATATACAATGAGCAGTTCTTC. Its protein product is CASSRQASGGVIYNEQFF.

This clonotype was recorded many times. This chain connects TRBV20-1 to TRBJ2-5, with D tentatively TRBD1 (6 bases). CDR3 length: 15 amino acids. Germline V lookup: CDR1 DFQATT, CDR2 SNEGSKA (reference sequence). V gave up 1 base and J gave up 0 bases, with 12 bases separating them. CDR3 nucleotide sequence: TGCAGTGCTAGAGGCCCATACAGGGACCAAGAGACCCAGTACTTC. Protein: CSARGPYRDQETQYF.

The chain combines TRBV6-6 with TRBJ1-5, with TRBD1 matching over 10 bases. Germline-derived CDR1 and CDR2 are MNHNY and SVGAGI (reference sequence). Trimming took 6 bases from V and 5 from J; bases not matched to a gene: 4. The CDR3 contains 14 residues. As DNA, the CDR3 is TGTGCCAGCAGCCGTGGACAGGGGGATCAGCCCCAGCATTTT. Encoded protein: CASSRGQGDQPQHF.

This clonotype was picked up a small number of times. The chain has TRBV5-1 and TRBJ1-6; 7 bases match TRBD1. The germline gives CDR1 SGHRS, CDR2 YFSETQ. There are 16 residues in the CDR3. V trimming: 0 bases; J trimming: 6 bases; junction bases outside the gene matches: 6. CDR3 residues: CASSLGQGGSNSPLHF. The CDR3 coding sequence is TGCGCCAGCAGCTTGGGACAGGGAGGAAGTAATTCACCCCTCCACTTT.

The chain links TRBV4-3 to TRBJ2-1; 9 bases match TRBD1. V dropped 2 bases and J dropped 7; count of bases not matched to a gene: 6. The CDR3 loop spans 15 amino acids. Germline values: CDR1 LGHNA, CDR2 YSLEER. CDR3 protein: CASSQLGTGRNEQFF. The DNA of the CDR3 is TGCGCCAGCAGCCAATTAGGGACAGGGCGGAATGAGCAGTTCTTC.

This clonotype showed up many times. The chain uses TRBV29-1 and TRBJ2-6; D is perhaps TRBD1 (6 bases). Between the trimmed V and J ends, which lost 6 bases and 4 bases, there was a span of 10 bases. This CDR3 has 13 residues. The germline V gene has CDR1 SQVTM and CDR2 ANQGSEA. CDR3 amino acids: CSVSGVGANVLTF. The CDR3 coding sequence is TGCAGCGTCTCAGGGGTCGGGGCCAACGTCCTGACTTTC.

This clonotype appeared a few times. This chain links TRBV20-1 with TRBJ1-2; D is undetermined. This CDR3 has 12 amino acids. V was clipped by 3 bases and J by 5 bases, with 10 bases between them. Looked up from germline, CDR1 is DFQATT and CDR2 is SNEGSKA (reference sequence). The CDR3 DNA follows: TGCAGTGCTAGGGTACTGTTTTATGGCTACACCTTC. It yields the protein CSARVLFYGYTF.

CDR3 bases: TGCAGCGTTGCCGCATACATGAACACTGAAGCTTTCTTT. Protein product: CSVAAYMNTEAFF. The chain couples TRBV29-1 to TRBJ1-1; D not certain. Germline CDR1 is SQVTM and CDR2 is ANQGSEA. V was shortened by 4 bases and J by 0 bases, with 9 bases between the two germline ends. The CDR3 sequence is 13 residues long. Supplemented by reference TRBV29-1 and TRBJ1-1, the full variable domain reads SAVISQKPSRDICQRGTSLTIQCQVDSQVTMMFWYRQQPGQSLTLIATANQGSEATYESGFVIDKFPISRPNLTFSTLTVSNMSPEDSSIYLCSVAAYMNTEAFFGQGTRLTVV.

The DNA for the CDR3 is TGTGCCAGCAGCTCACCTTGGACCGGGGAGCTGTTTTTT. It translates to CASSSPWTGELFF. V is TRBV11-3 and J is TRBJ2-2; no definite D call. Per germline, CDR1 SGHNT and CDR2 YENEEA. Trimming pared 4 bases from V and 5 bases from J, leaving 8 bases between. The CDR3 is 13 residues long.

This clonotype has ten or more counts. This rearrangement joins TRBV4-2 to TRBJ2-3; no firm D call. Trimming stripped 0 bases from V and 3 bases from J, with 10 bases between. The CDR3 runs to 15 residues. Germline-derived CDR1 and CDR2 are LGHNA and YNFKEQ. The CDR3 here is CASSQESVTTDTQYF. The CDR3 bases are TGTGCCAGCAGCCAAGAGAGCGTCACTACAGATACGCAGTATTTT.

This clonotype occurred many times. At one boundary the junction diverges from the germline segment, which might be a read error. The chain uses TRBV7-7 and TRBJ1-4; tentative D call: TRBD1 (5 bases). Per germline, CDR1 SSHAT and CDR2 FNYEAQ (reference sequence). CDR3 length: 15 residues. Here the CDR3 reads CASSSLEPRGAKLFF. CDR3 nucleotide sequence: TGTGCTAGCAGCTCCCTCGAACCAAGGGGTGCGAAACTGTTTTTT.

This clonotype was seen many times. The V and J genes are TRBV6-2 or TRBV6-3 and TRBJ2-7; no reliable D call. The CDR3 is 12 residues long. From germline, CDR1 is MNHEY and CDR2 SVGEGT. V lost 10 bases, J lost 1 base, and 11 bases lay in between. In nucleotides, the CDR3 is TGTGCCACCGAAAAGAGTTCCTACGAGCAGTACTTC. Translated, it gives CATEKSSYEQYF.

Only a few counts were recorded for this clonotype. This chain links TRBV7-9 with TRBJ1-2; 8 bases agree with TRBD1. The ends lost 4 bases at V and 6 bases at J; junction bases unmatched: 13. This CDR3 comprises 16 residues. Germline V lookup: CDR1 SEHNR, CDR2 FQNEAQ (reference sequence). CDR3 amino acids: CASSSSLVQGAHGYTF. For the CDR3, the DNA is TGTGCCAGCAGCTCCAGCCTAGTCCAGGGGGCGCATGGCTACACCTTC.

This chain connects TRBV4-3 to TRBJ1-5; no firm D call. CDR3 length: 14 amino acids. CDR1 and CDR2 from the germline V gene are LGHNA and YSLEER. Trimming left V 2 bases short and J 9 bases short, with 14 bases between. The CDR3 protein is CASSQSPAVTPQHF. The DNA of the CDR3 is TGCGCCAGCAGCCAATCCCCAGCGGTTACGCCCCAGCATTTT.

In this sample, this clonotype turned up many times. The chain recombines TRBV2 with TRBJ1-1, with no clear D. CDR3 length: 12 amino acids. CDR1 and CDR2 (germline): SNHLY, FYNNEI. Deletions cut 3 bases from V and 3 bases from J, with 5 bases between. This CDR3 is CASSDSDTEAFF. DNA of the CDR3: TGTGCCAGCAGTGACTCGGACACTGAAGCTTTCTTT.

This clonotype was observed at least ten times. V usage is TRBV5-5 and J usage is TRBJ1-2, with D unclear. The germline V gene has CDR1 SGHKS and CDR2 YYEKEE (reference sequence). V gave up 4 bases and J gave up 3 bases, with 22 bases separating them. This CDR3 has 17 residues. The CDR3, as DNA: TGTGCCAGCAGCCGGCAAGCATCCATAATCCTGGACTATGGCTACACCTTC. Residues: CASSRQASIILDYGYTF.

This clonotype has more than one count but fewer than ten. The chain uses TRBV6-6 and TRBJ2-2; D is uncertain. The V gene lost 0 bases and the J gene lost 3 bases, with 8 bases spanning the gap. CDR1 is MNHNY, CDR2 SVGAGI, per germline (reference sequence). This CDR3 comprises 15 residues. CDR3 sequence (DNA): TGTGCCAGCAGTTACTCTGGGGTTTACACCGGGGAGCTGTTTTTT. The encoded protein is CASSYSGVYTGELFF.